The entry below gives a single T cell receptor beta chain sequence along with its context. Individuals having autoimmune disease history or systemic immunosuppression were not enrolled. Only in-frame clones appear in the TCRdb table, and some are missing; sequencing was by immunoSEQ multiplex PCR. Of 65,000 to 90,000 clones in the sample, about 90% were seen once. This sample was taken from a study of OX40 agonist ivuxolimab in advanced cancers. Study-level background: A male proportion of about 84% was recorded, with mean age around 60 years and range roughly 23 to 79. Under the entry rules, prior anti-PD-1, anti-PD-L1 or anti-CTLA-4 therapy was allowed, and 40% had some. Three patients responded partially, comprising one with hepatocellular carcinoma and two with cutaneous melanoma.

Germline values: CDR1 SGHKS, CDR2 YYEKEE (reference sequence). This CDR3 comprises 16 residues. V lost 4 bases and J lost 0; bases outside the gene matches: 10. The source is an adult with an advanced solid tumor such as melanoma, head and neck, liver or kidney cancer. The sequencing used CD4+ or CD8+ T cells sorted from blood, collected in a trial of the OX40 agonist ivuxolimab. V is TRBV5-5 and J is TRBJ2-7, with 7 bases fitting TRBD2. This CDR3 is CASSPGGGGSSYEQYF. The DNA of the CDR3 is TGTGCCAGCAGCCCCGGTGGGGGGGGAAGCTCCTACGAGCAGTACTTC.